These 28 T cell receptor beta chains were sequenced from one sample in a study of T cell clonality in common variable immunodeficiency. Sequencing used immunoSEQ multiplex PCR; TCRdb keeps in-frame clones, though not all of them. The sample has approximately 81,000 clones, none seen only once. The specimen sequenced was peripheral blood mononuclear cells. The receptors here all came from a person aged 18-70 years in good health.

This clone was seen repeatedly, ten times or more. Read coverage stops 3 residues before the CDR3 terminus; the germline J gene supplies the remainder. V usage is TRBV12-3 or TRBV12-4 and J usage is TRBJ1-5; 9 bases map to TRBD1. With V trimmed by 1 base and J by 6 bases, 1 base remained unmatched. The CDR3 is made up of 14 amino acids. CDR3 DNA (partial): TGTGCCAGCAGTTTAGGGACAGGGGTTCAGCCC. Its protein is CASSLGTGVQP. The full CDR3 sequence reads CASSLGTGVQPQHF.

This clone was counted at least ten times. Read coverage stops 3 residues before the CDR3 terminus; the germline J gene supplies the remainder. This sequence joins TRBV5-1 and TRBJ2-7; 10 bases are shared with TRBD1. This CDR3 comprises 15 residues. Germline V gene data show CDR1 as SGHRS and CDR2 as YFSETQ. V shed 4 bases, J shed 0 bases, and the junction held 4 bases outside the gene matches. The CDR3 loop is CASSEGQGYSYEQYF. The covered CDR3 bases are TGCGCCAGCAGCGAGGGACAGGGGTACTCCTACGAG.

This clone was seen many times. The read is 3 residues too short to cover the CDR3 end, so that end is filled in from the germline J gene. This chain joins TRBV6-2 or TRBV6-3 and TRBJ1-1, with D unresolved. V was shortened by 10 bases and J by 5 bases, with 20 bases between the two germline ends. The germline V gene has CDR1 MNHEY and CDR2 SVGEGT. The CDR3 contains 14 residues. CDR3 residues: CATSGLRPGTEAFF. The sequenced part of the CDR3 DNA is TGTGCCACCTCGGGCCTCCGTCCGGGGACTGAA.

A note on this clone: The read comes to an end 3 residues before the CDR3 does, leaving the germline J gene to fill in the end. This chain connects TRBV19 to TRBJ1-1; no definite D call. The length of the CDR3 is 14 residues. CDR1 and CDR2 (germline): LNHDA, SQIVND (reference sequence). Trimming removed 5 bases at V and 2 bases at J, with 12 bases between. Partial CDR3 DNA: TGTGCCAGTAGTCCCGCCGGGTCAAACACTGAA. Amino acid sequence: CASSPAGSNTE. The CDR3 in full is CASSPAGSNTEAFF.

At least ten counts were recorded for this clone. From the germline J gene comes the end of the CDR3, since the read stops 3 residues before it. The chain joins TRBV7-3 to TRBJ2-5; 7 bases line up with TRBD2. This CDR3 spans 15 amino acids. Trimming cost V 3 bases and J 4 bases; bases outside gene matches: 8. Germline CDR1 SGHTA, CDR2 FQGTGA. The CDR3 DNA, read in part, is TGTGCCAGCAGCTTCGAGGCTAGCGGAAGAGAGACC. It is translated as CASSFEASGRET. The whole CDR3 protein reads CASSFEASGRETQYF.

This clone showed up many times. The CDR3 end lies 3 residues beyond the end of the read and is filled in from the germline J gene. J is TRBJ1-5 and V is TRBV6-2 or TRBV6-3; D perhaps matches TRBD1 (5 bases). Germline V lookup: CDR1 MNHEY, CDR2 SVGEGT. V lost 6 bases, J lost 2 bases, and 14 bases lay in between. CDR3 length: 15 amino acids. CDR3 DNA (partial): TGTGCCAGCAGCTCCGACAAAGGGGGCAATCAGCCC. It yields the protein CASSSDKGGNQP. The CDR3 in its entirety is CASSSDKGGNQPQHF.

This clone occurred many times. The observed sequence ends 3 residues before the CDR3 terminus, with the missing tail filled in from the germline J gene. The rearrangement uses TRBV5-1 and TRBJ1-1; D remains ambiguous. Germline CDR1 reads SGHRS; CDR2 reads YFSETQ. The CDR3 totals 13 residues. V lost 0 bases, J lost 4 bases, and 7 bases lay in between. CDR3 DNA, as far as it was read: TGCGCCAGCAGCTTGGACGAGGGCACTGAA. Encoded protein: CASSLDEGTE. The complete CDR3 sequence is CASSLDEGTEAFF.

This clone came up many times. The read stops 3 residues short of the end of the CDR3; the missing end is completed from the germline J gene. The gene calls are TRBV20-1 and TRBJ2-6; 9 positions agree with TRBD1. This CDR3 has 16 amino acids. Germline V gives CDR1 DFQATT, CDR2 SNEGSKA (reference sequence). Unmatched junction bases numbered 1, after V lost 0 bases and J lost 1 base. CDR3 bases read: TGCAGTGCTAGAGAGGGACAGGGTTCTGGGGCCAACGTC. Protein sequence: CSAREGQGSGANV. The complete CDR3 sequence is CSAREGQGSGANVLTF.

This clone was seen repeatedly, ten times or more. The sequenced CDR3 bases are TGTGCCAGCAGTTCTAGCGGGAGGGTCGAG. This translates into CASSSSGRVE. The CDR3 in full is CASSSSGRVEQYF. The V and J genes are TRBV6-2 or TRBV6-3 and TRBJ2-7; the match to TRBD2 covers 12 bases. The CDR3 end lies 3 residues beyond the end of the read and is filled in from the germline J gene. V gave up 4 bases and J gave up 6 bases; unmatched junction bases: 1. Germline V lookup: CDR1 MNHEY, CDR2 SVGEGT. The CDR3 consists of 13 residues.

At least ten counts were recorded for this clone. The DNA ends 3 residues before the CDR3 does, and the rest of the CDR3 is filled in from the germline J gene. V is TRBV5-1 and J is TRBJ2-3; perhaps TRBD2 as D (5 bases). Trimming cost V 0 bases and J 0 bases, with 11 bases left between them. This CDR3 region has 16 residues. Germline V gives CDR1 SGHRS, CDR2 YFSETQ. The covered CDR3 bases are TGCGCCAGCAGCTTGGAAGGTCGAGGGAGCACAGATACG. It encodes CASSLEGRGSTDT. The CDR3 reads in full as CASSLEGRGSTDTQYF.

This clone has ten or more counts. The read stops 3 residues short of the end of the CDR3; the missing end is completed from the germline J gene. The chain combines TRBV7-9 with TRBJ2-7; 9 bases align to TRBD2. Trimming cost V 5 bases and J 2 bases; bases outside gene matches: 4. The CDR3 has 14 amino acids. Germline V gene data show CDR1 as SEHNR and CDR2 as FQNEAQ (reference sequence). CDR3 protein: CASSRSGRTYEQYF. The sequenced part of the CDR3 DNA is TGTGCCAGCAGCAGGAGCGGGAGGACCTACGAG. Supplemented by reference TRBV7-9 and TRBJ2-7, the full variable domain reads DTGVSQNPRHKITKRGQNVTFRCDPISEHNRLYWYRQTLGQGPEFLTYFQNEAQLEKSRLLSDRFSAERPKGSFSTLEIQRTEQGDSAMYLCASSRSGRTYEQYFGPGTRLTVT.

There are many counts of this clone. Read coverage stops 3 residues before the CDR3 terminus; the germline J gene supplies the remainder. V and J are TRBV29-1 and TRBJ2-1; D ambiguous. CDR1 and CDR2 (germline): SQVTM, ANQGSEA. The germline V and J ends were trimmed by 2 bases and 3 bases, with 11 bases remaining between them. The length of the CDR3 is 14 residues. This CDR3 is CSVENGDIYNEQFF. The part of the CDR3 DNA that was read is TGCAGCGTTGAAAATGGTGACATCTACAATGAG.

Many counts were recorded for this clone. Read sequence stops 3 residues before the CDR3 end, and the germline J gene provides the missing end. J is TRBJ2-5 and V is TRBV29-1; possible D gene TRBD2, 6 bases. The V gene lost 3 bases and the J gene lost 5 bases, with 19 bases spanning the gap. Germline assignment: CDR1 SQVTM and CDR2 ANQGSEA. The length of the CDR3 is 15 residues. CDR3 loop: CSVDLRWGGEETQYF. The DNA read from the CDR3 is TGCAGCGTTGACCTCAGGTGGGGCGGGGAGGAGACC.

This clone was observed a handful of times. Partial CDR3 DNA: TGTGCCAGCAGCCTTAATAGACAGGGGTACGAG. Amino acid sequence: CASSLNRQGYE. The entire CDR3 protein reads CASSLNRQGYEQYF. The chain uses TRBV11-2 and TRBJ2-7, with 8 nucleotides matching TRBD1. The CDR3 extends 3 residues past the end of the read, so its final part is completed from the germline J gene. This CDR3 region has 14 residues. Losses at the gene ends were 5 bases for V and 4 bases for J; bases not matched to a gene: 7. Per the germline V gene, CDR1 is SGHAT and CDR2 is FQNNGV. The complete variable domain, with remaining parts taken from reference TRBV11-2 and TRBJ2-7, reads EAGVAQSPRYKIIEKRQSVAFWCNPISGHATLYWYQQILGQGPKLLIQFQNNGVVDDSQLPKDRFSAERLKGVDSTLKIQPAKLEDSAVYLCASSLNRQGYEQYFGPGTRLTVT.

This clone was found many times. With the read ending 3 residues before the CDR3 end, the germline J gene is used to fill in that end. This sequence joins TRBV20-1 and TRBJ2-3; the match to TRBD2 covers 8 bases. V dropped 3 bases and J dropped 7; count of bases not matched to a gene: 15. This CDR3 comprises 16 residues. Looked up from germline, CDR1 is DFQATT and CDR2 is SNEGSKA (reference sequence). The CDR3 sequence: CSASRAGTSPAHTQYF. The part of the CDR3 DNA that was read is TGCAGTGCTAGTCGCGCCGGGACTAGTCCCGCCCATACG.

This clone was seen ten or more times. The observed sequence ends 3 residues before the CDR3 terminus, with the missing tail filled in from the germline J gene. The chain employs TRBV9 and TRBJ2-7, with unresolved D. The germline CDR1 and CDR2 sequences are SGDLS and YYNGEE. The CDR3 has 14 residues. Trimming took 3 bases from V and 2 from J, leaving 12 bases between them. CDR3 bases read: TGTGCCAGCAGCGACTCGACTTTAACCTACGAG. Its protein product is CASSDSTLTYE. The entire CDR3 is CASSDSTLTYEQYF.

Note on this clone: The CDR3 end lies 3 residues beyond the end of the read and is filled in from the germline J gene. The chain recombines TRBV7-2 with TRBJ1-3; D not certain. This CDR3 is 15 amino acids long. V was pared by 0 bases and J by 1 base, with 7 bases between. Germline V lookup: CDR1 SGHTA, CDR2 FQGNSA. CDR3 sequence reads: CASSLARLSGNTIYF. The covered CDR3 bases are TGTGCCAGCAGCTTAGCGCGTTTGTCTGGAAACACC.

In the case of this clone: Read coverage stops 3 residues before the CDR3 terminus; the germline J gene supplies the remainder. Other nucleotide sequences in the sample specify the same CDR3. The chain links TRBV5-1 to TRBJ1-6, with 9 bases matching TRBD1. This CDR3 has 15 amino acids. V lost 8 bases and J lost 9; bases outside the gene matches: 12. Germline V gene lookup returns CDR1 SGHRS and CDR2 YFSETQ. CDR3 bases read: TGCGCCAGTAGCGTACCAACAGGGGGCAGTTCACCC. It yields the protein CASSVPTGGSSP. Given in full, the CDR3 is CASSVPTGGSSPLHF. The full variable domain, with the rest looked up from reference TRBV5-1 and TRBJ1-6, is KAGVTQTPRYLIKTRGQQVTLSCSPISGHRSVSWYQQTPGQGLQFLFEYFSETQRNKGNFPGRFSGRQFSNSRSEMNVSTLELGDSALYLCASSVPTGGSSPLHFGNGTRLTVT.

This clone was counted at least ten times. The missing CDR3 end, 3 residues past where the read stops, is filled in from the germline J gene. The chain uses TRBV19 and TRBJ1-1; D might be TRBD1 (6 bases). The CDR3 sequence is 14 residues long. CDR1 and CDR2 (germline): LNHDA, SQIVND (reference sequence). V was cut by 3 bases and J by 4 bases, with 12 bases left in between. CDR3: CASSISGVSTEAFF. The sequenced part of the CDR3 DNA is TGTGCCAGTAGTATCTCAGGGGTGAGCACTGAA.

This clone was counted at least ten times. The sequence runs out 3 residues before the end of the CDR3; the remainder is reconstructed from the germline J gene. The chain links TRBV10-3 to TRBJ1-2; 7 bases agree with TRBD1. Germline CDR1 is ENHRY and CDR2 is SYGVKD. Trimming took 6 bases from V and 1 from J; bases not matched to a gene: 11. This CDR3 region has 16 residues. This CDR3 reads CAIRTGTETFNYGYTF. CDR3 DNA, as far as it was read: TGTGCCATCAGAACCGGGACAGAAACTTTTAACTATGGC.

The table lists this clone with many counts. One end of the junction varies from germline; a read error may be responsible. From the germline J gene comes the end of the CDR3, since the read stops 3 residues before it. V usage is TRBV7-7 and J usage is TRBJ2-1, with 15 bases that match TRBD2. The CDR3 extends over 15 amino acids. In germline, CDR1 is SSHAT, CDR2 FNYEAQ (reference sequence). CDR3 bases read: TGTGCTAGCAGCGACGGACTAGCGGGAGGGAATGAG. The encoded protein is CASSDGLAGGNE. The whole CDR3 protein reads CASSDGLAGGNEQFF.

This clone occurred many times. The CDR3 here is CASSIPKNEQFF. The part of the CDR3 DNA that was read is TGTGCCAGTAGTATACCCAAAAATGAG. The chain joins TRBV19 to TRBJ2-1; no firm D call. Read sequence stops 3 residues before the CDR3 end, and the germline J gene provides the missing end. Looked up from germline, CDR1 is LNHDA and CDR2 is SQIVND (reference sequence). CDR3 length: 12 amino acids. V was shortened by 2 bases and J by 7 bases, with 6 bases between the two germline ends.

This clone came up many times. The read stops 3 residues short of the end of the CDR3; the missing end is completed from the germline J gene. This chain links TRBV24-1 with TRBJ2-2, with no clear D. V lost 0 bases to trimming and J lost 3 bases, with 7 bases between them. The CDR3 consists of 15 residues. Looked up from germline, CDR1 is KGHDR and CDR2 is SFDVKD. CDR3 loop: CATSDLQGDTGELFF. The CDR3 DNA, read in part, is TGTGCCACCAGTGATTTGCAAGGTGACACCGGGGAG.

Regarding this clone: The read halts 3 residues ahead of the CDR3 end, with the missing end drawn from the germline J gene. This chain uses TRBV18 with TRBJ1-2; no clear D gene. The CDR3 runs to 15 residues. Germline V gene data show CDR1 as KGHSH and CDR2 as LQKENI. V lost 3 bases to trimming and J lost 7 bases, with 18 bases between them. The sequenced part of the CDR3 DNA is TGTGCCAGCTCACCCGAGTTGGCAATCCCCGCTGGC. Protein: CASSPELAIPAG. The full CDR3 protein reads CASSPELAIPAGYTF. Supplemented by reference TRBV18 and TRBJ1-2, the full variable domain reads NAGVMQNPRHLVRRRGQEARLRCSPMKGHSHVYWYRQLPEEGLKFMVYLQKENIIDESGMPKERFSAEFPKEGPSILRIQQVVRGDSAAYFCASSPELAIPAGYTFGSGTRLTVV.

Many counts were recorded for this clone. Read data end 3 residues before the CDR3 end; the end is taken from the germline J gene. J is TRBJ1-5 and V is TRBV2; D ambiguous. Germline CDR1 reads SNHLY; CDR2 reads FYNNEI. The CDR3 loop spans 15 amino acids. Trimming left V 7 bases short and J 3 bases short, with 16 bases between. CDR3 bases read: TGTGCCAGCAACCCAAGTCACACATTCAATCAGCCC. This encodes CASNPSHTFNQP. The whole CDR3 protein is CASNPSHTFNQPQHF. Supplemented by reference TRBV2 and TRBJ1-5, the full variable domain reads EPEVTQTPSHQVTQMGQEVILRCVPISNHLYFYWYRQILGQKVEFLVSFYNNEISEKSEIFDDQFSVERPDGSNFTLKIRSTKLEDSAMYFCASNPSHTFNQPQHFGDGTRLSIL.

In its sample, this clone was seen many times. This CDR3 reads CASSVRRDYGYTF. CDR3 DNA (partial): TGTGCCAGCAGTGTCAGGAGAGACTATGGC. The chain combines TRBV2 with TRBJ1-2; D not certain. The read ends 3 residues early relative to the CDR3; the germline J gene fills the gap. From germline, CDR1 is SNHLY and CDR2 FYNNEI. This CDR3 has 13 amino acids. Trimming removed 4 bases at V and 3 bases at J, with 9 bases between.

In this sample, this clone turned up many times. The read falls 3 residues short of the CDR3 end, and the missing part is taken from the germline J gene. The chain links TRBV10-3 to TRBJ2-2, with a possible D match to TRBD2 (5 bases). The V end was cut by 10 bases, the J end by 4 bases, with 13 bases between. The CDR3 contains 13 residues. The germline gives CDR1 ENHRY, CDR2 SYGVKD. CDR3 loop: CASSERTTGELFF. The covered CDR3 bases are TGTGCCAGTTCCGAGCGGACCACCGGGGAG.

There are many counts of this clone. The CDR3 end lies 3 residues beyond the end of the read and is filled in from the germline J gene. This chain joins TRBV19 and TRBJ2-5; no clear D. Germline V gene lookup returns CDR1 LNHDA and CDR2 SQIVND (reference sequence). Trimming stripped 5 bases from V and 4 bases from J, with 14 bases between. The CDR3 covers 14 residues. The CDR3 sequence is CASSETVLVETQYF. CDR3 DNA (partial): TGTGCCAGTAGTGAGACTGTTCTAGTAGAGACC.